This T cell receptor beta chain was documented in a study of cytomegalovirus exposure and HLA in healthy donors. The study's findings and limits: The sole available immune exposure information was CMV serostatus. One later analysis reportedly identified an Asian-associated ancestry cluster that showed fewer N-insertions than the approximately 710-donor mean.

PCR employed 60 Vbeta and 13 Jbeta primers. Only in-frame clones appear in the TCRdb table, and some are missing; sequencing was by immunoSEQ multiplex PCR. The table shows about 160,000 clones, with roughly 80% occurring only once. The germline CDR1 and CDR2 sequences are LNHNV and YYDKDF (reference sequence). The CDR3 is 16 amino acids. Trimming cost V 2 bases and J 3 bases; bases outside gene matches: 7. Comment on this clone: Antigen specificity is unknown.

The TCR originated in a man aged 25 to 40 in good health and CMV-seronegative. The chain combines TRBV15 with TRBJ1-5; TRBD1 agrees at 7 bases. The sequenced sample consisted of PBMCs. In DNA form, the CDR3 reads TGTGCCACCAGCAGACCCTCAGGGGGACTCAATCAGCCCCAGCATTTT. Translated: CATSRPSGGLNQPQHF.